The 20 T cell receptor beta chains given below trace back to one sample, sequenced in a study of T cell repertoires in cytomegalovirus infection. TCRdb independently ran MiXCR on the reads; one entry per CDR3 protein. This table holds over 450,000 distinct CDR3 sequences, approximately 10% found once. Sequencing was carried out using PBMCs. The receptors shown here come from a human donor in good health (CMV status not recorded). Some clones in this sample may be carry-over from other donors' samples.

This clonotype appeared many times. The chain recombines TRBV10-3 with TRBJ2-7; TRBD1 matches at 7 bases. The CDR3 is 16 amino acids. The V gene's germline CDR1 is ENHRY and CDR2 SYGVKD. V was pared by 4 bases and J by 0 bases, with 9 bases of the junction left unmatched. The CDR3 reads CAISGARDSSSYEQYF. The CDR3 DNA follows: TGTGCCATCAGTGGGGCTCGGGACAGTAGCTCCTACGAGCAGTACTTC.

This clonotype was seen only once. The V and J genes are TRBV5-1 and TRBJ2-1; 9 bases map to TRBD2. Looked up from germline, CDR1 is SGHRS and CDR2 is YFSETQ. The length of the CDR3 is 14 residues. Unmatched junction bases numbered 8, after V lost 0 bases and J lost 13 bases. The DNA for the CDR3 is TGCGCCAGCAGCTTGGAGCTAGCGGGACGTGAACAGTTCTTC. Amino acid sequence: CASSLELAGREQFF.

V is TRBV25-1 and J is TRBJ2-3, with 7 bases aligning to TRBD1. J lost 0 bases, V lost 3 bases, and 3 bases had no gene match. CDR3 length: 15 residues. The germline V gene encodes CDR1 MGHDK and CDR2 SYGVNS. Written as DNA, the CDR3 is TGTGCCAGCAGTGACCCGGGACAGAGCACAGATACGCAGTATTTT. This codes for CASSDPGQSTDTQYF.

This chain joins TRBV5-8 and TRBJ2-7, with a weak D call TRBD1 (6 bases). V lost 5 bases to trimming and J lost 5 bases, with 11 bases between them. Germline V gene data show CDR1 as SGHTS and CDR2 as YDEGEE. CDR3 length: 12 residues. The CDR3 DNA follows: TGTGCCAGCAGGCTCAGGGGCGACGAGCAGTACTTC. Its protein is CASRLRGDEQYF.

This clonotype showed up many times. V usage is TRBV9 and J usage is TRBJ2-5, with 12 bases identical to TRBD2. Germline assignment: CDR1 SGDLS and CDR2 YYNGEE. Unmatched junction bases numbered 9, after V lost 3 bases and J lost 3 bases. This CDR3 has 17 amino acids. As DNA, the CDR3 is TGTGCCAGCAGCGGAGTCCTTGGACTAGCGGGAAAAGAGACCCAGTACTTC. It specifies CASSGVLGLAGKETQYF. The variable domain in full, completed from reference TRBV9 and TRBJ2-5, reads DSGVTQTPKHLITATGQRVTLRCSPRSGDLSVYWYQQSLDQGLQFLIQYYNGEERAKGNILERFSAQQFPDLHSELNLSSLELGDSALYFCASSGVLGLAGKETQYFGPGTRLLVL.

The sample holds many counts of this clonotype. The chain couples TRBV28 to TRBJ2-1, with D hard to call. V lost 3 bases and J 5 bases, leaving 11 bases between the germline ends. Germline CDR1 MDHEN, CDR2 SYDVKM. The CDR3 extends over 14 amino acids. The CDR3 bases are TGTGCCAGCAGTTTTTCGCCGGCGCACAATGAGCAGTTCTTC. It is translated as CASSFSPAHNEQFF.

The chain links TRBV6-1 to TRBJ2-7, with 7 bases fitting TRBD2. The CDR3 runs 13 residues. Trimming cost V 6 bases and J 3 bases; bases outside gene matches: 5. Germline V gene lookup returns CDR1 MNHNS and CDR2 SASEGT. Here the CDR3 reads CASRLRGIYEQYF. DNA of the CDR3: TGTGCCAGCAGATTGCGGGGGATCTACGAGCAGTACTTC.

This clonotype was detected ten times or more. V usage is TRBV20-1 and J usage is TRBJ2-1; the match to TRBD2 covers 16 bases. The CDR3 has 16 amino acids. CDR1 is DFQATT and CDR2 is SNEGSKA in the germline V gene (reference sequence). The V gene end was trimmed by 6 bases and the J gene end by 8 bases; junction bases not matched to a gene: 10. The CDR3 reads CSARGLAGGLMHEQFF. The CDR3 nucleotides read TGCAGTGCCCGGGGACTAGCGGGGGGGCTCATGCATGAGCAGTTCTTC.

This clonotype has ten or more counts. V and J are TRBV6-5 and TRBJ2-1; 7 bases are a match to TRBD2. Germline V gene sequence: CDR1 MNHEY, CDR2 SVGAGI. J lost 8 bases, V lost 2 bases, and 9 bases had no gene match. CDR3 length: 15 residues. CDR3 sequence (DNA): TGTGCCAGCAGTTACCGCCGGGGGGATAGGGATGAGCAGTTCTTC. Its translation is CASSYRRGDRDEQFF.

This clonotype has a handful of counts. CDR3 DNA sequence: TGTGCCAGCAGCTTAGCTAGCGGGACCACGGATACGCAGTATTTT. Amino acid sequence: CASSLASGTTDTQYF. The V gene is TRBV7-9, the J gene TRBJ2-3; TRBD2 matches at 8 bases. Per the germline V gene, CDR1 is SEHNR and CDR2 is FQNEAQ (reference sequence). With V trimmed by 0 bases and J by 6 bases, 5 bases remained unmatched. This CDR3 is built from 15 residues.

This clonotype was seen ten or more times. J is TRBJ2-7 and V is TRBV2, with 9 bases aligning to TRBD1. Germline V gene lookup returns CDR1 SNHLY and CDR2 FYNNEI. V lost 8 bases to trimming and J lost 2 bases; unmatched junction nucleotides: 7. This CDR3 comprises 14 residues. Written as DNA, the CDR3 is TGTGCCAGCCAGGACAGGGGAAACACCTACGAGCAGTACTTC. Encoded protein: CASQDRGNTYEQYF. Combining the CDR3 with reference TRBV2 and TRBJ2-7 gives the whole variable domain EPEVTQTPSHQVTQMGQEVILRCVPISNHLYFYWYRQILGQKVEFLVSFYNNEISEKSEIFDDQFSVERPDGSNFTLKIRSTKLEDSAMYFCASQDRGNTYEQYFGPGTRLTVT.

This clonotype was observed at least ten times. The J gene is TRBJ1-6, the V gene TRBV20-1, with D tentatively TRBD1 (5 bases). Trimming took off 3 bases at V and 9 bases at J, with 18 bases between the two ends. Germline V gene sequence: CDR1 DFQATT, CDR2 SNEGSKA (reference sequence). This CDR3 has 15 residues. The CDR3 loop reads CSASNQRGFSSPLHF. In DNA form, the CDR3 reads TGCAGTGCTAGTAACCAACGGGGGTTCAGTTCACCCCTCCACTTT.

This clonotype was detected ten times or more. This rearrangement joins TRBV29-1 to TRBJ2-7, with 8 bases that match TRBD1. CDR1 and CDR2 from the germline V gene are SQVTM and ANQGSEA. The CDR3 sequence is 13 residues long. The trim removed 6 bases at V and 2 bases at J, leaving 6 bases unmatched. The CDR3 here is CSVPGTGTYEQYF. In DNA form, the CDR3 reads TGCAGCGTGCCCGGGACAGGAACCTACGAGCAGTACTTC.

This clonotype was observed at least ten times. This sequence joins TRBV4-1 and TRBJ2-7; D remains ambiguous. Per the germline V gene, CDR1 is MGHRA and CDR2 is YSYEKL. The CDR3 contains 14 residues. The ends were cut back, 3 bases at V and 3 bases at J, with 12 bases in the middle. CDR3 DNA sequence: TGCGCCAGCAGCCAGCGGTGGGTCGGCTACGAGCAGTACTTC. Its translation is CASSQRWVGYEQYF.

This clonotype has more than one count but fewer than ten. This chain joins TRBV15 and TRBJ2-1; 9 bases agree with TRBD2. The CDR3 is 16 amino acids. The germline V gene has CDR1 LNHNV and CDR2 YYDKDF (reference sequence). Germline trimming cut 1 base from V and 2 bases from J; bases unmatched to any gene: 3. The CDR3 DNA sequence: TGTGCCACCAGCAGAGGGGGCGGGAGGGCCTACAATGAGCAGTTCTTC. Residues: CATSRGGGRAYNEQFF.

This clonotype was counted ten times or more. V and J are TRBV12-3 or TRBV12-4 and TRBJ1-2; 7 positions match TRBD1. The CDR3 is 15 residues long. The V and J ends lost 5 bases and 5 bases, in that order; junction bases with no gene match: 11. The CDR3 sequence is CASSPGLDREYGYTF. CDR3 nucleotide sequence: TGTGCCAGCAGTCCAGGTCTTGACAGGGAGTATGGCTACACCTTC.

This chain links TRBV18 with TRBJ2-3, with 10 bases that match TRBD1. Germline V gives CDR1 KGHSH, CDR2 LQKENI. The CDR3 sequence is 16 residues long. J gave up 5 bases and V 2 bases, and 7 bases lay outside the gene matches. The CDR3: CASSPGDRGIEDTQYF. CDR3 DNA sequence: TGTGCCAGCTCACCAGGGGACAGGGGCATCGAAGATACGCAGTATTTT.

This chain joins TRBV20-1 and TRBJ2-1, with TRBD2 identical over 9 bases. CDR1 DFQATT and CDR2 SNEGSKA come from the germline V gene (reference sequence). This CDR3 is 15 amino acids long. The junction had 8 bases not matched to a gene; V was cut back by 2 bases and J by 6 bases. Written as DNA, the CDR3 is TGCAGTGCTAGAAAGACTAGCGGATTGCTCAATGAGCAGTTCTTC. Translating gives CSARKTSGLLNEQFF.

The chain couples TRBV20-1 to TRBJ2-3; D is uncertain. The CDR3 sequence is 15 residues long. Germline values: CDR1 DFQATT, CDR2 SNEGSKA (reference sequence). Trimming shortened V by 5 bases and J by 0 bases, and 15 bases separated the two germline ends. The chain's CDR3 is CSAPPGGTSTDTQYF. DNA of the CDR3: TGCAGTGCTCCCCCCGGCGGAACTAGCACAGATACGCAGTATTTT.

There are many counts of this clonotype. The chain joins TRBV28 to TRBJ2-2, with 9 bases aligning to TRBD2. The CDR3 is 18 amino acids. V lost 4 bases and J lost 2; bases outside the gene matches: 11. Per the germline V gene, CDR1 is MDHEN and CDR2 is SYDVKM. Written as DNA, the CDR3 is TGTGCCAGCAGTTCCGCCCCCACTAGCGGGCTAAACACCGGGGAGCTGTTTTTT. It encodes CASSSAPTSGLNTGELFF.